This T cell receptor (beta chain) was identified during a study of T cell responses to AZD1222 COVID-19 vaccine. Regarding this clone: Its matching antigen is unknown.

Study outcomes and limitations: Females outnumbered males among donors, who were mostly white British; clonal diversity was possibly underestimated.

Libraries were prepared by immunoSEQ multiplex PCR; TCRdb keeps only in-frame clonotypes and omits some of them. The sample lists over 50,000 clones, less than 85% seen once, with 25% to 30% in the top ten. The CDR3 loop spans 14 amino acids. Trimming stripped 1 base from V and 5 bases from J, with 11 bases between. CDR1 is LGHNA and CDR2 is YSLEER in the germline V gene. The source material was peripheral blood, sampled on day 0 of AZD1222 vaccination. The clonotype was recovered from an adult in good health. The V call is TRBV4-3, the J call TRBJ1-2; D is unclear. CDR3 region: CASSQAPRGYGYTF. CDR3 coding DNA: TGCGCCAGCAGCCAAGCACCTCGGGGATATGGCTACACCTTC.